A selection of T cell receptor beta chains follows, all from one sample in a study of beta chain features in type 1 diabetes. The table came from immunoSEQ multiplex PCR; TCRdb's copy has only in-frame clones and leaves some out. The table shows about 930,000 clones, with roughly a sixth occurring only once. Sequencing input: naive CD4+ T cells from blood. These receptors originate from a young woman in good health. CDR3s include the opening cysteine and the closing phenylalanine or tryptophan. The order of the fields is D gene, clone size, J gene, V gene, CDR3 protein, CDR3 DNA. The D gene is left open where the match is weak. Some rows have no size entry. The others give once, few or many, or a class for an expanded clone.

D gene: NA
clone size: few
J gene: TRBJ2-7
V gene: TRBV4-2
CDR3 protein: CASSQGLSSYEQYF
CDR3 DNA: TGTGCCAGCAGCCAAGGACTTAGCTCCTACGAGCAGTACTTC

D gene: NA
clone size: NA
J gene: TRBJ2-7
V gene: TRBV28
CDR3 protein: CASSPSGTPTYEQYF
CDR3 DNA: TGTGCCAGCAGTCCGTCGGGGACACCAACCTACGAGCAGTACTTC

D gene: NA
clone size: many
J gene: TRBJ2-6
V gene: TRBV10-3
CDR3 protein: CAISDAKSGANVLTF
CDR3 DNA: TGTGCCATCAGTGATGCGAAATCTGGGGCCAACGTCCTGACTTTC

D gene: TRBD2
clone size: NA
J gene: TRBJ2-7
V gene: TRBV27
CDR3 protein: CASSSLLAGGGEQYF
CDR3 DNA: TGTGCCAGCAGTTCCCTACTAGCGGGAGGTGGAGAGCAGTACTTC

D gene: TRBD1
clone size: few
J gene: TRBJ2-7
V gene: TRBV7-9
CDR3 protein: CASSPGGPLSYEQYF
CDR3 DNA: TGTGCCAGCAGCCCAGGGGGCCCCCTCTCCTACGAGCAGTACTTC

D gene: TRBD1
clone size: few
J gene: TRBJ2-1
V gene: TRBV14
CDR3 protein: CASSRGQGDYNEQFF
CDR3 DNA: TGTGCCAGCAGCCGGGGACAGGGGGATTACAATGAGCAGTTCTTC

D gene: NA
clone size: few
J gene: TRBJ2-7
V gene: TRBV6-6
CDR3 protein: CASRHSYEQYF
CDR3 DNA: TGTGCCAGCAGGCACTCCTACGAGCAGTACTTC

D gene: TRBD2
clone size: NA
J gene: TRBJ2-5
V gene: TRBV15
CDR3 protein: CATSGQLAGVETQYF
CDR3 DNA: TGTGCCACCAGCGGCCAGCTAGCGGGAGTAGAGACCCAGTACTTC

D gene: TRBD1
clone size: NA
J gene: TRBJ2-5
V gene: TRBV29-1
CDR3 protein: CSVPRQGETQYF
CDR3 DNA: TGCAGCGTTCCGAGACAGGGAGAGACCCAGTACTTC

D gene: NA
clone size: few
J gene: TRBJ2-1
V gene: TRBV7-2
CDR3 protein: CASTPRGATVSYNEQFF
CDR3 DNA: TGTGCCAGCACCCCCCGGGGGGCTACCGTCTCCTACAATGAGCAGTTCTTC

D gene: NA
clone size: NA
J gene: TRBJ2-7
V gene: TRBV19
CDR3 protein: CASSIGGESYEQYF
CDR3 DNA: TGTGCCAGTAGTATTGGTGGGGAATCCTACGAGCAGTACTTC

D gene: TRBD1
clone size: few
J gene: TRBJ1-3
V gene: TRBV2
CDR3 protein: CASGGQLSGNTIYF
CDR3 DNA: TGTGCCAGCGGGGGACAGCTCTCTGGAAACACCATATATTTT

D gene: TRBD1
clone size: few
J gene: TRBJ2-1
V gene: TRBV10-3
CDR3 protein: CAISGTGGPYNEQFF
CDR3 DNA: TGTGCCATCAGTGGGACAGGGGGACCCTACAATGAGCAGTTCTTC

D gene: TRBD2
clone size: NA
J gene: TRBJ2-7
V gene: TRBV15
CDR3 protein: CATSQTIEAGVSREQYF
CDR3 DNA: TGTGCCACCAGTCAGACGATAGAAGCGGGAGTGTCGCGGGAGCAGTACTTC

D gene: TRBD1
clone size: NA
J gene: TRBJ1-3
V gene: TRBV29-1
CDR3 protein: CSVEGTGGRNTIYF
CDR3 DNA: TGCAGCGTTGAAGGGACAGGCGGCAGGAACACCATATATTTT

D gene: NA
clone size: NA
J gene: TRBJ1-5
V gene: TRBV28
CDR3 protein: CASSLGGTGQPQHF
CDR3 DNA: TGTGCCAGCAGCCTCGGGGGGACGGGTCAGCCCCAGCATTTT

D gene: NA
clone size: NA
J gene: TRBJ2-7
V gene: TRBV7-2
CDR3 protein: CASSSLGGFDEQYF
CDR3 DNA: TGTGCCAGCAGCTCCTTAGGGGGATTCGACGAGCAGTACTTC

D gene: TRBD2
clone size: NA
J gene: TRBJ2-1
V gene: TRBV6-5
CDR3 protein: CASSYSGLANEQFF
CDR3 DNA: TGTGCCAGCAGTTACTCCGGACTAGCCAATGAGCAGTTCTTC

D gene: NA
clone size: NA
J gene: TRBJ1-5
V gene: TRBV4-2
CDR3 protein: CASSQDHSGDSNQPQHF
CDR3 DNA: TGTGCCAGCAGCCAAGATCATTCCGGGGATAGCAATCAGCCCCAGCATTTT

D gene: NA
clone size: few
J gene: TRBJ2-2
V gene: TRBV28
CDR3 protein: CASSLGGNTGELFF
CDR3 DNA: TGTGCCAGCAGTTTAGGCGGGAACACCGGGGAGCTGTTTTTT

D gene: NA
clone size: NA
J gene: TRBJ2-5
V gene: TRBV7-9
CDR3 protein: CASSRQETQYF
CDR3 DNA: TGTGCCAGCAGCCGCCAAGAGACCCAGTACTTC

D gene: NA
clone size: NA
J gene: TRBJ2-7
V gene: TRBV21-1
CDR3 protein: CASSTPGTGGPRQYF
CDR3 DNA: TGTGCCAGCAGCACCCCCGGGACAGGGGGCCCCAGGCAGTACTTC

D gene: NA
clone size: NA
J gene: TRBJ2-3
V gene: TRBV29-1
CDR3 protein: CSVRGDTQYF
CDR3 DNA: TGCAGCGTCCGTGGAGATACGCAGTATTTT

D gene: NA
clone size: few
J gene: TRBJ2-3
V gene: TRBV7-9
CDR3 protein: CASSRAAGVTDTQYF
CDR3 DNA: TGTGCCAGCAGCCGGGCCGCAGGGGTAACAGATACGCAGTATTTT

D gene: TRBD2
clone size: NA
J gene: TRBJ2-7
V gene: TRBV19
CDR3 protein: CASSIWPSGSVYEQYF
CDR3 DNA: TGTGCCAGTAGTATCTGGCCTAGCGGGAGTGTTTACGAGCAGTACTTC

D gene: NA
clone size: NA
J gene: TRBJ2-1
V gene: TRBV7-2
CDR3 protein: CASSRMFLHNEQFF
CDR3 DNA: TGTGCCAGCAGCAGGATGTTTCTCCACAATGAGCAGTTCTTC

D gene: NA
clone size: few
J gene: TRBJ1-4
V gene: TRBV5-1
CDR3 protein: CASSLTGNEKLFF
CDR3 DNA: TGCGCCAGCAGCCTAACAGGGAATGAAAAACTGTTTTTT